In its sample, the clone carrying this T cell receptor beta chain was seen many times. Its antigen is unidentified. Quantitative 5'-RACE was performed with molecular barcodes, and it yielded the TCR beta libraries. Each CDR3 protein gets one entry after TCRdb re-called the 5' RACE reads with MiXCR. The sample contains 150,000 to 200,000 distinct CDR3 sequences, roughly 20% of which appear only once. These data are taken from a study of CD8 T cells in ankylosing spondylitis. The V end lost 8 bases, the J end lost 6 bases, and 8 bases lay between the germline ends. The germline gives CDR1 MDHEN, CDR2 SYDVKM. This CDR3 is 10 amino acids long. The study, taken as a whole, reports: Earlier reports found some motif variants in synovial fluid and blood in reactive arthritis. As reported, disease-linked clones showed significant enrichment in matched ankylosing spondylitis synovial fluid.

This TCR derives from a male donor aged 10 to 30 with ankylosing spondylitis or in good health (not recorded which). What was sequenced was blood, either unsorted or a sorted T cell fraction (not recorded which). This chain uses TRBV28 with TRBJ2-7; unclear D gene. The CDR3 DNA is TGTGCCAGCCATGGAAGCGAGCAGTACTTC. Translation gives CASHGSEQYF. Full variable domain (missing parts from reference TRBV28 and TRBJ2-7): DVKVTQSSRYLVKRTGEKVFLECVQDMDHENMFWYRQDPGLGLRLIYFSYDVKMKEKGDIPEGYSVSREKKERFSLILESASTNQTSMYLCASHGSEQYFGPGTRLTVT.